The 32 T cell receptor beta chains listed next were all sequenced from one sample in a study of blood T cell repertoires in COVID-19. The method was immunoSEQ multiplex PCR; TCRdb's version includes in-frame clones alone and lacks a portion of them. The data contain hundreds of thousands of clones, over 70% of them seen just once; the ten biggest clones take up 8.6%. Sequencing was performed on peripheral blood. The receptors originated from a human donor in a cohort sampled during active COVID-19.

This clone was observed once. The V call is TRBV5-1, the J call TRBJ2-5; D possibly corresponds to TRBD2 (6 bases). The CDR3 is made up of 15 amino acids. V was cut by 4 bases and J by 1 base, with 14 bases left in between. The germline V gene has CDR1 SGHRS and CDR2 YFSETQ. The CDR3: CASSTRPSAQETQYF. CDR3 nucleotides: TGCGCCAGCAGCACCCGACCTAGCGCCCAAGAGACCCAGTACTTC.

The chain uses TRBV7-9 and TRBJ1-1; a weak D match, TRBD1 (6 bases). CDR3 length equals 14 residues. The V gene's germline CDR1 is SEHNR and CDR2 FQNEAQ (reference sequence). V was pared by 1 base and J by 8 bases, with 14 bases between. The CDR3 coding sequence is TGTGCCAGCAGCTTAGGGTCGGTAGGGGGAGAAGCTTTCTTT. This codes for CASSLGSVGGEAFF.

The chain is built from TRBV5-5 and TRBJ1-4; 8 nucleotides line up with TRBD1. Germline V lookup: CDR1 SGHKS, CDR2 YYEKEE (reference sequence). With V trimmed by 4 bases and J by 2 bases, 7 bases remained unmatched. This CDR3 has 16 amino acids. The CDR3: CASSVGTGMTNEKLFF. The CDR3 bases are TGTGCCAGCAGCGTGGGGACAGGAATGACTAATGAAAAACTGTTTTTT.

This clone appeared a single time. The chain is built from TRBV6-2 or TRBV6-3 and TRBJ1-5; maybe TRBD1 (6 bases). CDR3 length: 17 residues. Germline assignment: CDR1 MNHEY and CDR2 SVGEGT. Trimming pared 5 bases from V and 1 base from J, leaving 18 bases between. In nucleotides, the CDR3 is TGTGCCAGCAGTGGGGCTACAGGGTTTTCGAGCAATCAGCCCCAGCATTTT. This codes for CASSGATGFSSNQPQHF.

The rearrangement links TRBV5-1 to TRBJ1-1; D gene unclear. This CDR3 region has 15 residues. The germline V gene encodes CDR1 SGHRS and CDR2 YFSETQ. V was cut by 1 base and J by 0 bases, with 10 bases left in between. CDR3 sequence: CASSLTLSMNTEAFF. CDR3 nucleotides: TGCGCCAGCAGCTTGACCCTTTCTATGAACACTGAAGCTTTCTTT.

The chain uses TRBV27 and TRBJ2-1, with 8 bases matching TRBD2. Germline lookup yields CDR1 MNHEY and CDR2 SMNVEV (reference sequence). The trim removed 6 bases at V and 1 base at J, leaving 14 bases unmatched. The CDR3 extends over 18 amino acids. CDR3 protein: CASSTLSGGLQSYNEQFF. CDR3 sequence (DNA): TGTGCCAGCAGCACCCTTTCGGGGGGGCTACAGTCCTACAATGAGCAGTTCTTC.

The genes are TRBV23-1 and TRBJ2-1, with D possibly matching TRBD2 (7 bases). TRBV23-1 is noted as an ORF with a role that remains uncertain. CDR3 size: 19 residues. The germline V and J ends were trimmed by 7 bases and 0 bases, with 25 bases remaining between them. CDR3 in amino acids: CASKKWGGPSEISYNEQFF. DNA of the CDR3: TGCGCCAGCAAAAAGTGGGGGGGCCCGTCGGAAATCTCCTACAATGAGCAGTTCTTC.

The V call is TRBV5-6, the J call TRBJ2-5; 9 positions match TRBD1. V was clipped by 1 base and J by 2 bases; unmatched bases: 15. The germline V gene has CDR1 SGHDT and CDR2 YYEEEE. The CDR3 loop spans 19 amino acids. The CDR3 DNA follows: TGTGCCAGCAGCTTGACTGTCCCTACACCGGGACAGGGACAAGAGACCCAGTACTTC. Its protein is CASSLTVPTPGQGQETQYF.

This clone was counted a single time. This sequence joins TRBV19 and TRBJ2-5; weak D call: TRBD2 (5 bases). Germline CDR1 and CDR2: LNHDA and SQIVND (reference sequence). V shed 7 bases and J shed 3 bases, with 15 bases lying between them. The CDR3 runs to 14 residues. CDR3 protein: CASNGRAEKETQYF. CDR3 in DNA: TGTGCCAGTAACGGGCGGGCGGAGAAAGAGACCCAGTACTTC.

The chain carries TRBV5-4 and TRBJ2-2; 8 nucleotides match TRBD1. The CDR3 covers 16 residues. The germline V gene encodes CDR1 SGHNT and CDR2 YYREEE (reference sequence). V shed 4 bases and J 6 bases; nucleotides not matched to a gene: 11. The CDR3 DNA sequence: TGTGCCAGCAGCCACCGAACGGGACAGGTGGCCGGGGAGCTGTTTTTT. This sequence encodes CASSHRTGQVAGELFF.

The CDR3 DNA sequence: TGCACCAGCAGCCAACCGTTTACAGGGGATCGGGACGGGACAACTTATGAGCAGTTCTTC. Amino acids: CTSSQPFTGDRDGTTYEQFF. This chain uses TRBV1 with TRBJ2-1; no check of the table's D call, TRBD1, against the DNA was made. TRBV1 is termed a pseudogene. This CDR3 contains 20 residues.

V usage is TRBV7-2 and J usage is TRBJ2-7, with 12 bases aligning to TRBD2. This CDR3 comprises 16 residues. Unmatched junction bases numbered 12, after V lost 8 bases and J lost 4 bases. From germline, CDR1 is SGHTA and CDR2 FQGNSA. CDR3 nucleotide sequence: TGTGCCAGCGGGGCCCTAGCGGGGGGGACAGGGTACGAGCAGTACTTC. Translation gives CASGALAGGTGYEQYF.

The chain has TRBV4-1 and TRBJ2-2, with a possible D match to TRBD1 (7 bases). Per the germline V gene, CDR1 is MGHRA and CDR2 is YSYEKL. There are 19 residues in the CDR3. V lost 0 bases and J lost 3, with 20 bases in between. Written as DNA, the CDR3 is TGCGCCAGCAGCCAAGATGGAGGGCAGTACAGGGGCTACACCGGGGAGCTGTTTTTT. Translated, it gives CASSQDGGQYRGYTGELFF.

The V call is TRBV2, the J call TRBJ1-5; D unclear. In germline, CDR1 is SNHLY, CDR2 FYNNEI. V dropped 3 bases and J dropped 5 bases, with 8 bases sitting between them. There are 13 residues in the CDR3. The CDR3 nucleotides are TGTGCCAGCAGTGAGGAGCTCGATCAGCCCCAGCATTTT. Protein sequence: CASSEELDQPQHF.

The chain uses TRBV7-2 and TRBJ2-7, with 9 bases fitting TRBD1. The CDR3 covers 12 residues. V was clipped by 5 bases and J by 10 bases; unmatched bases: 6. The germline CDR1 and CDR2 sequences are SGHTA and FQGNSA. Here the CDR3 reads CASSLGTGKQYF. The CDR3 coding sequence is TGTGCCAGCAGCCTAGGGACAGGGAAACAGTACTTC.

This CDR3 is CASSGLAGFEQYF. CDR3 nucleotides: TGTGCCAGCAGTGGACTAGCGGGGTTCGAGCAGTACTTC. The genes are TRBV12-3 or TRBV12-4 and TRBJ2-7; 12 positions agree with TRBD2. V was clipped by 5 bases and J by 6 bases; unmatched bases: 2. CDR3 length: 13 residues.

The chain employs TRBV15 and TRBJ2-7; D not certain. Trimming removed 4 bases at V and 6 bases at J, with 13 bases between. Germline assignment: CDR1 LNHNV and CDR2 YYDKDF (reference sequence). The CDR3 extends over 13 amino acids. CDR3 sequence: CATSNPPSGEQYF. In DNA, the CDR3 is TGTGCCACCAGCAATCCCCCCTCGGGCGAGCAGTACTTC.

CDR3 coding DNA: TGTGCCAGCAGTCGCCGACCGGGACAGGGGACTTCTAACTATGGCTACACCTTC. This gives the protein CASSRRPGQGTSNYGYTF. The chain links TRBV6-2 or TRBV6-3 to TRBJ1-2, with 10 bases that match TRBD1. Looked up from germline, CDR1 is MNHEY and CDR2 is SVGEGT. The CDR3 runs to 18 residues. J lost 0 bases, V lost 5 bases, and 12 bases had no gene match.

The chain uses TRBV6-1 and TRBJ1-4; D is unclear. The CDR3 sequence is 15 residues long. CDR1 MNHNS and CDR2 SASEGT come from the germline V gene. The ends were cut back, 1 base at V and 5 bases at J, with 11 bases in the middle. The CDR3: CASSEGTTGNEKLFF. DNA for the CDR3: TGTGCCAGCAGTGAAGGAACGACGGGAAATGAAAAACTGTTTTTT.

The chain carries TRBV29-1 and TRBJ1-2, with 7 bases lining up with TRBD1. CDR3 length: 12 amino acids. Trimming cost V 6 bases and J 3 bases; bases outside gene matches: 4. From germline, CDR1 is SQVTM and CDR2 ANQGSEA. The CDR3 sequence is CSVQTGDYGYTF. DNA for the CDR3: TGCAGCGTCCAAACAGGGGACTATGGCTACACCTTC. Full variable domain (outside the CDR3, taken from reference TRBV29-1 and TRBJ1-2): SAVISQKPSRDICQRGTSLTIQCQVDSQVTMMFWYRQQPGQSLTLIATANQGSEATYESGFVIDKFPISRPNLTFSTLTVSNMSPEDSSIYLCSVQTGDYGYTFGSGTRLTVV.

This chain uses TRBV13 with TRBJ2-7; D may be TRBD1 (5 bases). The germline gives CDR1 PRHDT, CDR2 FYEKMQ (reference sequence). V shed 3 bases and J shed 6 bases, with 9 bases lying between them. This CDR3 is 12 amino acids long. CDR3 DNA: TGTGCCAGCAGCTTCAAGGGGATCGAGCAGTACTTC. It specifies CASSFKGIEQYF.

This clone was counted ten times or more. The chain joins TRBV7-9 to TRBJ2-7; 9 nucleotides align to TRBD1. The CDR3 length is 15 residues. The germline V gene has CDR1 SEHNR and CDR2 FQNEAQ (reference sequence). Trimming at V came to 6 bases and at J to 1 base, leaving 7 bases not matched to a gene. CDR3 DNA: TGTGCCAGCAGGTTCACAGGGGGCACATCCTACGAGCAGTACTTC. It specifies CASRFTGGTSYEQYF.

This clone was seen just once. V gene TRBV28 combines with J gene TRBJ1-5, with D tentatively TRBD1 (6 bases). The ends were cut back, 6 bases at V and 6 bases at J, with 15 bases in the middle. Germline CDR1 is MDHEN and CDR2 is SYDVKM. This CDR3 comprises 14 residues. CDR3 region: CASSITGSLQPQHF. Here the CDR3 DNA reads TGTGCCAGCAGCATAACAGGGTCTCTTCAGCCCCAGCATTTT.

This clone was seen at least ten times. This chain joins TRBV6-5 and TRBJ2-7; D possibly corresponds to TRBD1 (5 bases). This CDR3 is 16 amino acids long. V lost 3 bases, J lost 0 bases, and 15 bases lay in between. Germline V gene sequence: CDR1 MNHEY, CDR2 SVGAGI. CDR3 DNA: TGTGCCAGCAGTTATATAAGGCAGGGTGGCTCCTACGAGCAGTACTTC. The encoded protein is CASSYIRQGGSYEQYF.

The V gene is TRBV27, the J gene TRBJ1-1; a weak D match, TRBD1 (5 bases). V shed 8 bases and J shed 10 bases, with 26 bases lying between them. Germline V gives CDR1 MNHEY, CDR2 SMNVEV (reference sequence). This CDR3 spans 15 amino acids. The CDR3 loop reads CASGNEGGARLTAFF. The CDR3 DNA sequence: TGTGCCAGCGGGAACGAGGGCGGGGCCAGGTTAACAGCTTTCTTT.

The chain combines TRBV2 with TRBJ2-1, with 7 positions matching TRBD2. CDR1 is SNHLY, CDR2 FYNNEI, per germline. Trimming took 8 bases from V and 4 from J; bases not matched to a gene: 8. The CDR3 loop spans 14 amino acids. The CDR3 bases are TGTGCCAGCGGGTTGGGCGGGGGATACAATGAGCAGTTCTTC. Translation: CASGLGGGYNEQFF.

The CDR3 region is CASSDWGQGNTEAFF. The CDR3 DNA follows: TGTGCCAGCAGTGATTGGGGACAGGGGAACACTGAAGCTTTCTTT. The genes are TRBV6-1 and TRBJ1-1; TRBD1 agrees at 9 bases. V gave up 3 bases and J gave up 1 base; unmatched junction bases: 3. CDR3 length: 15 residues. The germline gives CDR1 MNHNS, CDR2 SASEGT.

The chain is built from TRBV12-5 and TRBJ1-3; D gene uncertain. Trimming cost V 8 bases and J 3 bases, with 5 bases left between them. CDR1 LGHNT and CDR2 FRNRAP come from the germline V gene. The CDR3 runs 11 residues. The CDR3 is CASRVGNTIYF. CDR3 in DNA: TGTGCTAGTAGAGTTGGAAACACCATATATTTT.

The chain employs TRBV25-1 and TRBJ2-1, with TRBD1 matching 8 bases. The V gene's germline CDR1 is MGHDK and CDR2 SYGVNS. V was pared by 4 bases and J by 3 bases, with 8 bases of the junction left unmatched. The CDR3 contains 16 residues. The CDR3 nucleotides are TGTGCCAGCAGTGGCGGGGACAGGACCCACTACAATGAGCAGTTCTTC. Its protein is CASSGGDRTHYNEQFF.

The rearrangement joins TRBV11-2 to TRBJ2-7; D remains ambiguous. Germline CDR1 is SGHAT and CDR2 is FQNNGV. Trimming left V 5 bases short and J 4 bases short, with 9 bases between. The CDR3 is 12 residues long. The CDR3 here is CASSRDLYEQYF. The CDR3 nucleotides read TGTGCCAGCAGCCGCGACTTGTACGAGCAGTACTTC.

This clone was detected once. This sequence joins TRBV3-1 (or the pseudogene TRBV3-2) and TRBJ2-7; D uncertain. CDR1 and CDR2 (germline): LGHDT, YNNKEL (reference sequence). This CDR3 region has 11 residues. The V and J ends lost 4 bases and 4 bases respectively, with 5 bases between them. CDR3 nucleotide sequence: TGTGCCAGCAGCCTTCAATACGAGCAGTACTTC. Its protein is CASSLQYEQYF.

V usage is TRBV7-9 and J usage is TRBJ1-5, with D perhaps matching TRBD1 (5 bases). The CDR3 is 16 amino acids. The germline V gene encodes CDR1 SEHNR and CDR2 FQNEAQ (reference sequence). Trimming pared 2 bases from V and 2 bases from J, leaving 13 bases between. The CDR3 sequence: CASSLKQGYGNQPQHF. The CDR3 bases are TGTGCCAGCAGCTTAAAGCAGGGATATGGCAATCAGCCCCAGCATTTT. Based on the CDR3 plus reference TRBV7-9 and TRBJ1-5, the full variable domain is DTGVSQNPRHKITKRGQNVTFRCDPISEHNRLYWYRQTLGQGPEFLTYFQNEAQLEKSRLLSDRFSAERPKGSFSTLEIQRTEQGDSAMYLCASSLKQGYGNQPQHFGDGTRLSIL.